The next 5 T cell receptor beta chains were all read from a single sample in a study of T-cell reconstitution after alpha-beta-depleted transplantation in children. Unique molecular identifiers were built into the TCRbeta library. Each CDR3 protein is one row after TCRdb ran MiXCR on the PCR reads. This sample has about 610,000 distinct CDR3 sequences, with roughly 27% found just once. The sample here was PBMCs, taken before TCRalphabeta/CD19-depleted stem cell transplant. The source of these receptors is a boy younger than two with Wiskott-Aldrich syndrome, due to receive a stem cell transplant.

This clonotype has only a few counts. CDR3 protein: CASRAGLAGLEQYF. The CDR3 DNA sequence: TGCGCCAGCAGAGCGGGACTAGCGGGACTCGAGCAGTACTTC. The chain joins TRBV5-1 to TRBJ2-7, with 13 bases identical to TRBD2. Per germline, CDR1 SGHRS and CDR2 YFSETQ. Trimming at V came to 5 bases and at J to 6 bases, leaving 5 bases not matched to a gene. The CDR3 has 14 amino acids.

The chain has TRBV20-1 and TRBJ2-3, with TRBD2 matching over 8 bases. V was pared by 6 bases and J by 7 bases, with 9 bases of the junction left unmatched. CDR1 DFQATT and CDR2 SNEGSKA come from the germline V gene (reference sequence). The CDR3 is 13 residues long. The DNA for the CDR3 is TGCAGTGCAACTCCGGGACTAGGGAATACGCAGTATTTT. Translation: CSATPGLGNTQYF.

This rearrangement joins TRBV29-1 to TRBJ2-5; possible D gene TRBD1, 5 bases. V dropped 4 bases and J dropped 4 bases, with 16 bases sitting between them. Germline-derived CDR1 and CDR2 are SQVTM and ANQGSEA. The CDR3 runs 14 residues. This chain's CDR3 is CSVGRTPPGETQYF. In nucleotides, the CDR3 is TGCAGCGTTGGAAGGACACCTCCGGGAGAGACCCAGTACTTC.

J is TRBJ2-5 and V is TRBV5-1; TRBD1 matches 7 bases. V lost 4 bases, J lost 2 bases, and 11 bases stayed unmatched. The CDR3 totals 16 residues. CDR1 and CDR2 from the germline V gene are SGHRS and YFSETQ. CDR3 in DNA: TGCGCCAGCAGCCTCCTCACCCGGGACAGTCAAGAGACCCAGTACTTC. Translated: CASSLLTRDSQETQYF. Supplemented by reference TRBV5-1 and TRBJ2-5, the full variable domain reads KAGVTQTPRYLIKTRGQQVTLSCSPISGHRSVSWYQQTPGQGLQFLFEYFSETQRNKGNFPGRFSGRQFSNSRSEMNVSTLELGDSALYLCASSLLTRDSQETQYFGPGTRLLVL.

The chain has TRBV6-1 and TRBJ2-7, with D unresolved. Germline V lookup: CDR1 MNHNS, CDR2 SASEGT. The V end was cut by 6 bases, the J end by 2 bases, with 14 bases between. This CDR3 is 14 amino acids long. The CDR3 sequence is CASRRTVLTYEQYF. In DNA form, the CDR3 reads TGTGCCAGCAGACGCACCGTACTGACCTACGAGCAGTACTTC.